This T cell receptor (beta chain) is drawn from a study of T cell changes during pregnancy in multiple sclerosis. The assay was immunoSEQ multiplex PCR, and TCRdb's table has in-frame clones only and misses some. This table has around 8,400 clones, around 87% appearing once. This CDR3 has 15 amino acids. Losses at the gene ends were 0 bases for V and 3 bases for J; bases not matched to a gene: 4. Per the germline V gene, CDR1 is SGDLS and CDR2 is YYNGEE. The sequencing here drew on CD8+ T cells from peripheral blood mononuclear cells, taken in the first trimester of pregnancy. The chain combines TRBV9 with TRBJ2-3; 7 nucleotides align to TRBD2. The TCR originated in a female donor in good health, enrolled as a control in a pregnancy study. CDR3 nucleotide sequence: TGTGCCAGCAGCGTAGCCGCGGGAGCAACAGATACGCAGTATTTT. It codes for CASSVAAGATDTQYF.